This T cell receptor beta chain was profiled in a study of blood T cells in healthy people across ages. Of note for this clonotype: The antigen remains undetermined.

From germline, CDR1 is LNHDA and CDR2 SQIVND (reference sequence). Trimming pared 2 bases from V and 2 bases from J, leaving 10 bases between. The CDR3 totals 15 residues. A J-beta primer mix and a sample-barcoded 5' primer were used in a second PCR of roughly 7 to 12 cycles. TCRdb analysed the 5' RACE reads with MiXCR anew, one entry per CDR3 protein. The sample includes about 720,000 distinct CDR3 sequences, approximately 22% of them seen just once. General observations from the study: A strong correlation was seen between TCR beta diversity and naive T cell percentage.

Sequenced material: blood. The clonotype originates from a man in his 70s in good health. The chain employs TRBV19 and TRBJ1-3; maybe TRBD1 (5 bases). DNA of the CDR3: TGTGCCAGTAGTATAATCCCAGGGACTGGAAACACCATATATTTT. Translating it yields CASSIIPGTGNTIYF. The whole variable domain, filled in from reference TRBV19 and TRBJ1-3, reads DGGITQSPKYLFRKEGQNVTLSCEQNLNHDAMYWYRQDPGQGLRLIYYSQIVNDFQKGDIAEGYSVSREKKESFPLTVTSAQKNPTAFYLCASSIIPGTGNTIYFGEGSWLTVV.